This TCR beta chain was recovered during a study of shared clonotypes between healthy human individuals. Trimming took 5 bases from V and 0 from J; bases not matched to a gene: 9. Germline V gives CDR1 SGHAT, CDR2 FQNNGV. The CDR3 contains 17 residues. HIV-negative, healthy adults without recent acute infections or vaccinations were the donors. Data came from immunoSEQ multiplex PCR; TCRdb stores just in-frame clones and leaves some out. The data show approximately 1,000,000 clones, 75% to 85% seen once. This clone was detected a few times. Sequencing was done on a sample of memory CD4+ T cells from PBMCs. Subset specified: CD45RA-negative fraction. The source is a man aged 18 to 30 in good health. Some clones in this sample may be carry-over from other donors' samples. The chain is built from TRBV11-2 and TRBJ1-2; TRBD1 matches 10 bases. The CDR3 DNA reads as TGTGCCAGCAGCCCCGCTGGGGACAGGGGCTCTAACTATGGCTACACCTTC. This translates into CASSPAGDRGSNYGYTF.